Following are 19 T cell receptor beta chains from one sample sequenced in a study of T-cell reconstitution after alpha-beta-depleted transplantation in children. Construction of the TCRbeta library involved unique molecular identifiers. MiXCR was run by TCRdb on the PCR reads, yielding one entry per CDR3 protein. The top ten hold roughly 5.4% of the sample, which has about 480,000 distinct CDR3 sequences, about an eighth seen once. The sequencing used PBMCs from the stem cell graft donor, collected from the stem cell graft. All receptors derive from a human donor who donated a stem cell graft to a child with combined immunodeficiency.

J is TRBJ2-7 and V is TRBV19, with D maybe TRBD2 (6 bases). Germline V gene sequence: CDR1 LNHDA, CDR2 SQIVND (reference sequence). The V end lost 5 bases, the J end lost 5 bases, and 19 bases lay between the germline ends. The CDR3 has 15 amino acids. The CDR3 is CASSPLAQTHHEQYF. As DNA, the CDR3 is TGTGCCAGTAGTCCCCTAGCGCAAACTCACCACGAGCAGTACTTC. Looking up the rest from reference TRBV19 and TRBJ2-7 gives the full variable domain: DGGITQSPKYLFRKEGQNVTLSCEQNLNHDAMYWYRQDPGQGLRLIYYSQIVNDFQKGDIAEGYSVSREKKESFPLTVTSAQKNPTAFYLCASSPLAQTHHEQYFGPGTRLTVT.

There are a few counts of this clonotype. The rearrangement joins TRBV9 to TRBJ2-7; the match to TRBD2 covers 9 bases. V was clipped by 2 bases and J by 4 bases; unmatched bases: 4. This CDR3 contains 14 residues. The germline CDR1 and CDR2 sequences are SGDLS and YYNGEE. Written as DNA, the CDR3 is TGTGCCAGCAGCGTTGGGACTAGCATGTACGAGCAGTACTTC. Translation gives CASSVGTSMYEQYF.

This clonotype appeared many times. The chain uses TRBV20-1 and TRBJ2-4; 10 bases fit TRBD2. Trimming at V came to 2 bases and at J to 7 bases, leaving 5 bases not matched to a gene. The germline V gene encodes CDR1 DFQATT and CDR2 SNEGSKA (reference sequence). This CDR3 contains 14 residues. DNA of the CDR3: TGCAGTGCTAGAACGGTGGGACTAGCGAACATTCAGTACTTC. Translated, it gives CSARTVGLANIQYF.

This clonotype was observed many times. V usage is TRBV20-1 and J usage is TRBJ2-3; 9 bases align to TRBD2. CDR3 size: 15 residues. Trimming cost V 3 bases and J 2 bases; bases outside gene matches: 6. Germline V gene data show CDR1 as DFQATT and CDR2 as SNEGSKA (reference sequence). CDR3 bases: TGCAGTGCTAGTCAAGCTAGCGGGACCACAGATACGCAGTATTTT. This sequence encodes CSASQASGTTDTQYF.

This clonotype was seen repeatedly, ten times or more. The chain links TRBV28 to TRBJ2-5; D might be TRBD1 or TRBD2, each matching 5 bases. The ends were cut back, 3 bases at V and 1 base at J, with 12 bases in the middle. Looked up from germline, CDR1 is MDHEN and CDR2 is SYDVKM. The CDR3 length is 15 residues. In DNA, the CDR3 is TGTGCCAGCAGTTTGCATGGGACCCTCCAAGAGACCCAGTACTTC. Residues: CASSLHGTLQETQYF.

Only a few counts were recorded for this clonotype. The chain couples TRBV4-2 to TRBJ2-7; 8 bases fit TRBD2. V lost 4 bases and J lost 7; bases outside the gene matches: 15. The CDR3 is made up of 16 amino acids. Germline CDR1 reads LGHNA; CDR2 reads YNFKEQ. In nucleotides, the CDR3 is TGTGCCAGCAGCCCTTCCGGGAGCGGGAGTTTGAGGGAGCAGTACTTC. The encoded protein is CASSPSGSGSLREQYF.

This clonotype has a handful of counts. The rearrangement links TRBV29-1 to TRBJ2-1, with 11 bases fitting TRBD2. Germline CDR1 SQVTM, CDR2 ANQGSEA. The CDR3 loop spans 17 amino acids. V lost 3 bases, J lost 4 bases, and 11 bases stayed unmatched. CDR3 sequence: CSVELAGGPTLYNEQFF. The CDR3 DNA reads TGCAGCGTTGAGCTAGCGGGGGGACCAACCCTATACAATGAGCAGTTCTTC.

This clonotype occurred a few times. The chain employs TRBV14 and TRBJ2-1; maybe TRBD2 (5 bases). Germline-derived CDR1 and CDR2 are SGHDN and FVKESK. The CDR3 runs 17 residues. The V gene lost 0 bases and the J gene lost 12 bases, with 24 bases spanning the gap. The CDR3 DNA sequence: TGTGCCAGCAGCCAAGATTTTAGTCTTAGGCGAAGGAGGATGCAGTTCTTC. Its translation: CASSQDFSLRRRRMQFF.

This clonotype was seen a few times. The V call is TRBV24-1, the J call TRBJ2-3, with D possibly being TRBD2 (7 bases). The length of the CDR3 is 16 residues. Trimming cost V 7 bases and J 2 bases, with 18 bases left between them. CDR1 and CDR2 (germline): KGHDR, SFDVKD. CDR3 bases: TGTGCCACCAGCCCCCGGGGGGCACTTCACACAGATACGCAGTATTTT. Amino acid sequence: CATSPRGALHTDTQYF.

The chain couples TRBV11-2 to TRBJ2-3, with 7 bases lining up with TRBD2. CDR1 and CDR2 from the germline V gene are SGHAT and FQNNGV. Losses at the gene ends were 5 bases for V and 1 base for J; bases not matched to a gene: 6. This CDR3 contains 15 residues. This chain's CDR3 is CASSVRELGTDTQYF. In DNA, the CDR3 is TGTGCCAGCAGCGTGCGGGAGTTGGGCACAGATACGCAGTATTTT.

The chain combines TRBV7-6 with TRBJ2-7; D is possibly TRBD1 (6 bases). CDR3 length equals 14 residues. With 4 bases removed from V and 2 bases from J, the gap between germline ends came to 12 bases. Germline values: CDR1 SGHVS, CDR2 FNYEAQ. CDR3 in DNA: TGTGCCAGCAGCTCTCGGACAGCCACCTACGAGCAGTACTTC. Its protein is CASSSRTATYEQYF.

This chain uses TRBV2 with TRBJ2-2; 15 nucleotides align to TRBD2. The CDR3 has 18 residues. Germline V gene sequence: CDR1 SNHLY, CDR2 FYNNEI. V was pared by 3 bases and J by 2 bases, with 4 bases of the junction left unmatched. DNA of the CDR3: TGTGCCAGCAGTGAGGGACTAGCGGGGGGTTTTAACACCGGGGAGCTGTTTTTT. This sequence encodes CASSEGLAGGFNTGELFF.

The J gene is TRBJ2-5, the V gene TRBV13; the D gene is possibly TRBD2 (5 bases). Germline V gene data show CDR1 as PRHDT and CDR2 as FYEKMQ (reference sequence). CDR3 length equals 15 residues. Between the trimmed V and J ends, which lost 1 base and 1 base, there was a span of 10 bases. CDR3 in DNA: TGTGCCAGCAGCTTAGACGGGCTAGCCCAAGAGACCCAGTACTTC. Its translation: CASSLDGLAQETQYF.

This clonotype was counted many times. The CDR3 here is CASSIRDRGGDEQFF. DNA of the CDR3: TGTGCCAGCAGCATCCGGGACAGGGGGGGCGATGAGCAGTTCTTC. The chain employs TRBV7-9 and TRBJ2-1; 11 positions agree with TRBD1. Trimming took 5 bases from V and 8 from J; bases not matched to a gene: 8. Germline V gives CDR1 SEHNR, CDR2 FQNEAQ (reference sequence). This CDR3 is built from 15 residues.

The chain carries TRBV14 and TRBJ2-3; 7 bases align to TRBD2. This CDR3 contains 16 residues. Germline CDR1 SGHDN, CDR2 FVKESK. After removal of 4 bases from V and 2 bases from J, the junction contained 9 bases not matched to a gene. CDR3 DNA: TGTGCCAGCAGCCTTAGCGGGCCGTCCCACACAGATACGCAGTATTTT. Its translation is CASSLSGPSHTDTQYF.

This clonotype came up a few times. The chain joins TRBV12-3 or TRBV12-4 to TRBJ2-5, with no clear D. V lost 3 bases and J lost 5, with 7 bases in between. The CDR3 runs to 12 residues. CDR3 amino acids: CASSFTRETQYF. CDR3 bases: TGTGCCAGCAGTTTTACTCGGGAGACCCAGTACTTC.

This clonotype was picked up a small number of times. This sequence joins TRBV9 and TRBJ2-6; TRBD2 matches at 9 bases. This CDR3 comprises 18 residues. Germline loops: CDR1 SGDLS, CDR2 YYNGEE. V shed 4 bases and J 4 bases; nucleotides not matched to a gene: 12. CDR3 nucleotide sequence: TGTGCCAGCAGCATGTACTTTGCGGGGGGGCCCGGGGCCAACGTCCTGACTTTC. Translation gives CASSMYFAGGPGANVLTF.

This clonotype was observed many times. The chain is built from TRBV7-2 and TRBJ2-5, with D maybe TRBD2 (5 bases). This CDR3 has 15 amino acids. The V end lost 4 bases, the J end lost 5 bases, and 17 bases lay between the germline ends. Germline assignment: CDR1 SGHTA and CDR2 FQGNSA. The CDR3 sequence is CASSYGLAMAETQYF. The CDR3 bases are TGTGCCAGCAGCTACGGACTCGCCATGGCGGAGACCCAGTACTTC.

The sample holds a few counts of this clonotype. The CDR3: CASSYPGLAPGELFF. CDR3 in DNA: TGTGCCAGCAGCTATCCGGGACTAGCGCCCGGGGAGCTGTTTTTT. The chain uses TRBV7-9 and TRBJ2-2, with 10 nucleotides matching TRBD2. The CDR3 totals 15 residues. The V gene end was trimmed by 4 bases and the J gene end by 6 bases; junction bases not matched to a gene: 5. Per the germline V gene, CDR1 is SEHNR and CDR2 is FQNEAQ (reference sequence).